A selection of T cell receptor beta chains follows, all from one sample in a study of response to subunit inactivated influenza vaccine. TCRdb independently ran MiXCR on the RT-PCR reads; one entry per CDR3 protein. This table holds roughly 650,000 distinct CDR3 sequences, more than 15% found once. Sample: PBMCs from blood, taken roughly 13 days after vaccination. These receptors were obtained from a man aged 45-65 years who received an inactivated influenza vaccine. CDR3s include the opening cysteine and the closing phenylalanine or tryptophan. Each record gives: V gene, J gene, D gene, CDR3 length, clone size, CDR3 DNA, CDR3 protein. D genes are given only for firm matches. Size is stated for part of the rows, as once, few or many counts, or as a class when the clone is expanded.

v_call: TRBV2; j_call: TRBJ2-7; d_call: NA; cdr3_length: 14; clone_size: NA; cdr3_nt: TGTGCCAGCACAGCACAGGGCGATCGGTACGAGCAGTACTTC; cdr3_aa: CASTAQGDRYEQYF
v_call: TRBV6-1; j_call: TRBJ1-5; d_call: NA; cdr3_length: 14; clone_size: NA; cdr3_nt: TGTGCCAGCAGTCCACCCGGGGAGGGCCGGCCCCAGCATTTT; cdr3_aa: CASSPPGEGRPQHF
v_call: TRBV5-1; j_call: TRBJ2-5; d_call: TRBD2; cdr3_length: 14; clone_size: many; cdr3_nt: TGCGCCAGCAGCACCCGGACTAGCGAGGGGACCCAGTACTTC; cdr3_aa: CASSTRTSEGTQYF
v_call: TRBV4-2; j_call: TRBJ2-5; d_call: NA; cdr3_length: 15; clone_size: NA; cdr3_nt: TGTGCCAGCAGCCAAGATTGGGCCGGCCAAGAGACCCAGTACTTC; cdr3_aa: CASSQDWAGQETQYF
v_call: TRBV28; j_call: TRBJ1-1; d_call: NA; cdr3_length: 14; clone_size: NA; cdr3_nt: TGTGCCAGCAGGTTTCAGGGATGGAACACTGAAGCTTTCTTT; cdr3_aa: CASRFQGWNTEAFF
v_call: TRBV11-2; j_call: TRBJ2-5; d_call: NA; cdr3_length: 15; clone_size: NA; cdr3_nt: TGTGCCAGCAGCTTAGATCTTTACAGCCAAGAGACCCAGTACTTC; cdr3_aa: CASSLDLYSQETQYF
v_call: TRBV6-2/TRBV6-3; j_call: TRBJ2-7; d_call: NA; cdr3_length: 13; clone_size: NA; cdr3_nt: TGTGCCAGCAGTAGGGTACTGGACTACGAGCAGTACTTC; cdr3_aa: CASSRVLDYEQYF
v_call: TRBV20-1; j_call: TRBJ2-7; d_call: TRBD2; cdr3_length: 14; clone_size: many; cdr3_nt: TGCAGTGCTAGAGATCAGCGGGGGTCCTACGAGCAGTACTTC; cdr3_aa: CSARDQRGSYEQYF
v_call: TRBV7-2; j_call: TRBJ2-3; d_call: TRBD2; cdr3_length: 16; clone_size: NA; cdr3_nt: TGTGCCAGCAGCCCGCGGACTAGCGGGATTTCGGATACGCAGTATTTT; cdr3_aa: CASSPRTSGISDTQYF
v_call: TRBV27; j_call: TRBJ2-5; d_call: TRBD1; cdr3_length: 17; clone_size: few; cdr3_nt: TGTGCCAGCAGTTTCGGGCCCGAACAGGGGGCTTGGAAGACCCAGTACTTC; cdr3_aa: CASSFGPEQGAWKTQYF
v_call: TRBV5-1; j_call: TRBJ1-3; d_call: NA; cdr3_length: 15; clone_size: NA; cdr3_nt: TGCGCCAGCAGCTATGACAGCCGCTCTGGAAACACCATATATTTT; cdr3_aa: CASSYDSRSGNTIYF
v_call: TRBV29-1; j_call: TRBJ1-1; d_call: NA; cdr3_length: 14; clone_size: many; cdr3_nt: TGCAGCGTTGAAGGCCGGTTTAAGAACACTGAAGCTTTCTTT; cdr3_aa: CSVEGRFKNTEAFF
v_call: TRBV20-1; j_call: TRBJ2-5; d_call: TRBD2; cdr3_length: 14; clone_size: NA; cdr3_nt: TGCAGTGCTACTAGACTAGCGGACCAAGAGACCCAGTACTTC; cdr3_aa: CSATRLADQETQYF
v_call: TRBV18; j_call: TRBJ2-1; d_call: TRBD1; cdr3_length: 14; clone_size: NA; cdr3_nt: TGTGCCAGCTCAAAGGGACAGGGTGAGGGTGAGCAGTTCTTC; cdr3_aa: CASSKGQGEGEQFF
v_call: TRBV20-1; j_call: TRBJ2-2; d_call: TRBD2; cdr3_length: 16; clone_size: few; cdr3_nt: TGCAGTGCCACTCCGTGGGGCGGGGGAAACACCGGGGAGCTGTTTTTT; cdr3_aa: CSATPWGGGNTGELFF
v_call: TRBV5-6; j_call: TRBJ2-5; d_call: NA; cdr3_length: 16; clone_size: few; cdr3_nt: TGTGCCAGCAGCTTGGTAGGTTGGCAGGACGAAGAGACCCAGTACTTC; cdr3_aa: CASSLVGWQDEETQYF
v_call: TRBV2; j_call: TRBJ2-3; d_call: NA; cdr3_length: 15; clone_size: NA; cdr3_nt: TGTGCCAGCAGATCCCGGACTCTTAGCACAGATACGCAGTATTTT; cdr3_aa: CASRSRTLSTDTQYF
v_call: TRBV7-6; j_call: TRBJ2-1; d_call: TRBD2; cdr3_length: 15; clone_size: few; cdr3_nt: TGTGCCAGCAGCTTAGCGGGGGGGGGTTCTCTTGAGCAGTTCTTC; cdr3_aa: CASSLAGGGSLEQFF
v_call: TRBV15; j_call: TRBJ2-5; d_call: NA; cdr3_length: 13; clone_size: few; cdr3_nt: TGTGCCACCAGCCCCGGGGGTCGGGAGACCCAGTACTTC; cdr3_aa: CATSPGGRETQYF
v_call: TRBV6-1; j_call: TRBJ2-1; d_call: TRBD1; cdr3_length: 15; clone_size: NA; cdr3_nt: TGTGCCAGCACCATGACAGGGGGGACCTACAATGAGCAGTTCTTC; cdr3_aa: CASTMTGGTYNEQFF
v_call: TRBV7-2; j_call: TRBJ2-5; d_call: TRBD1; cdr3_length: 13; clone_size: NA; cdr3_nt: TGTGCCAGTGGGCAGGGGGTTCGACAGACCCAGTACTTC; cdr3_aa: CASGQGVRQTQYF
v_call: TRBV13; j_call: TRBJ2-5; d_call: NA; cdr3_length: 15; clone_size: NA; cdr3_nt: TGTGCCAGCAGCTCCCGGCCGAAGTACCAAGAGACCCAGTACTTC; cdr3_aa: CASSSRPKYQETQYF
v_call: TRBV7-9; j_call: TRBJ2-1; d_call: TRBD2; cdr3_length: 16; clone_size: NA; cdr3_nt: TGTGCCAGCTCCCCATTTGGACTAGCGGAGAACAATGAGCAGTTCTTC; cdr3_aa: CASSPFGLAENNEQFF
v_call: TRBV11-2; j_call: TRBJ2-5; d_call: TRBD1; cdr3_length: 18; clone_size: NA; cdr3_nt: TGTGCCAGCAGCCTCACGGGGGGACAGGGTAGCCTCCAAGAGACCCAGTACTTC; cdr3_aa: CASSLTGGQGSLQETQYF
v_call: TRBV6-1; j_call: TRBJ2-2; d_call: NA; cdr3_length: 14; clone_size: NA; cdr3_nt: TGTGCCAGCAGTGAACCCTCTTACACCGGGGAGCTGTTTTTT; cdr3_aa: CASSEPSYTGELFF